This T cell receptor (beta chain) was captured by sequencing in a study of CD8 T cells in ankylosing spondylitis. This clonotype was seen a handful of times. V dropped 6 bases and J dropped 5 bases, with 11 bases sitting between them. The CDR3 runs to 12 residues. Germline CDR1 and CDR2: MNHEY and SMNVEV (reference sequence). TCRdb fed the 5' RACE reads into MiXCR, producing one record per CDR3 protein. Of 160,000 or so distinct CDR3 sequences in the sample, around a tenth were seen once. Input material: blood, either unsorted or a sorted T cell fraction (not recorded which). The V and J genes are TRBV27 and TRBJ2-7; D gene uncertain. The clonotype was recovered from a female donor with ankylosing spondylitis or in good health (not recorded which). The CDR3 here is CASRHSEDEQYF. The CDR3 DNA is TGTGCCAGCAGACATTCAGAGGACGAGCAGTACTTC.